One and the same sample provided the 14 T cell receptor beta chains below, sequenced in a study of identical twins. TCRdb independently ran MiXCR on the 5' RACE reads; one entry per CDR3 protein. The sample gives 430,000 or so distinct CDR3 sequences, 24% of which show up once; 2.5% to 3.5% is in the top ten. These same records also appear under a second study, on T cells expressing NK-cell markers.

The sample consisted of CD4+ T cells sorted from blood. These receptor sequences come from a woman between 18 and 29 years old in good health.

J is TRBJ1-5 and V is TRBV6-6; TRBD1 matches 7 bases. The V segment lost 4 bases and the J segment 6 bases; nucleotides outside the gene matches: 3. CDR3 length: 13 amino acids. Per the germline V gene, CDR1 is MNHNY and CDR2 is SVGAGI (reference sequence). The CDR3 protein is CASSSRGSQPQHF. In DNA form, the CDR3 reads TGTGCCAGCAGTTCCAGGGGGAGTCAGCCCCAGCATTTT.

A few counts support this clonotype. The chain couples TRBV7-2 to TRBJ2-1, with 9 nucleotides matching TRBD2. The germline V gene encodes CDR1 SGHTA and CDR2 FQGNSA. J gave up 3 bases and V 5 bases, and 11 bases lay outside the gene matches. The CDR3 runs to 17 residues. The CDR3 region is CASSLPLAGPIYNEQFF. CDR3 DNA: TGTGCCAGCAGCCTCCCACTAGCGGGCCCTATCTACAATGAGCAGTTCTTC.

This clonotype showed up just a few times. The chain couples TRBV20-1 to TRBJ2-1; D possibly corresponds to TRBD2 (6 bases). The length of the CDR3 is 13 residues. Deletions cut 0 bases from V and 7 bases from J, with 10 bases between. Germline V gene lookup returns CDR1 DFQATT and CDR2 SNEGSKA (reference sequence). CDR3 coding DNA: TGCAGTGCTAGAGACTGGAGGGAGAATGAGCAGTTCTTC. Amino acid sequence: CSARDWRENEQFF.

The V gene is TRBV20-1, the J gene TRBJ1-1; D remains ambiguous. The CDR3 is 13 amino acids. Germline V CDR1 and CDR2: DFQATT, SNEGSKA (reference sequence). Trimming stripped 5 bases from V and 1 base from J, with 11 bases between. The CDR3 DNA sequence: TGCAGTGCTGGCCCCCCGGGGAACACTGAAGCTTTCTTT. Translated, it gives CSAGPPGNTEAFF.

The chain joins TRBV4-3 to TRBJ2-1, with TRBD2 matching 8 bases. This CDR3 comprises 15 residues. The germline V gene encodes CDR1 LGHNA and CDR2 YSLEER. V gave up 5 bases and J gave up 9 bases; unmatched junction bases: 12. The CDR3 sequence is CASSTRAGVIGEQFF. The CDR3 region has the DNA TGCGCCAGCAGCACGAGAGCGGGAGTGATAGGTGAGCAGTTCTTC.

The V gene is TRBV28, the J gene TRBJ2-2; maybe TRBD1 (5 bases). The CDR3 has 14 residues. V shed 5 bases and J shed 3 bases, with 10 bases lying between them. Germline assignment: CDR1 MDHEN and CDR2 SYDVKM. The CDR3 nucleotides read TGTGCCAGCAGTATCCCACAGGACACCGGGGAGCTGTTTTTT. Translated: CASSIPQDTGELFF.

In this sample, this clonotype turned up many times. The chain is built from TRBV7-9 and TRBJ1-2, with TRBD1 matching 7 bases. Germline CDR1 and CDR2: SEHNR and FQNEAQ (reference sequence). This CDR3 has 16 residues. The V gene end was trimmed by 2 bases and the J gene end by 1 base; junction bases not matched to a gene: 7. CDR3 amino acids: CASSLRGGDSNYGYTF. In DNA, the CDR3 is TGTGCCAGCAGCTTACGGGGCGGGGACAGTAACTATGGCTACACCTTC.

This clonotype was recorded once. CDR3 sequence: CASSQGLAFYEQYF. CDR3 bases: TGTGCCAGCAGCCAGGGACTAGCCTTCTACGAGCAGTACTTC. The rearrangement joins TRBV7-2 to TRBJ2-7; 9 positions agree with TRBD2. J gave up 3 bases and V 5 bases, and 5 bases lay outside the gene matches. The germline CDR1 and CDR2 sequences are SGHTA and FQGNSA. The CDR3 runs to 14 residues.

This clonotype was counted a few times. The chain is built from TRBV5-6 and TRBJ2-3; no firm D call. Trimming removed 1 base at V and 4 bases at J, with 10 bases between. Germline assignment: CDR1 SGHDT and CDR2 YYEEEE. The CDR3 is made up of 14 amino acids. For the CDR3, the DNA is TGTGCCAGCAGCTTGTACGGGCTGCCAGATACGCAGTATTTT. It encodes CASSLYGLPDTQYF.

This clonotype came up a few times. This chain joins TRBV6-5 and TRBJ2-3; D may be TRBD1 (6 bases). The CDR3 is made up of 16 amino acids. V lost 2 bases and J lost 2, with 14 bases in between. Germline loops: CDR1 MNHEY, CDR2 SVGAGI. The CDR3 is CASSYTFTGHTDTQYF. The CDR3 DNA reads TGTGCCAGCAGTTACACTTTTACAGGGCACACAGATACGCAGTATTTT.

Of note for this clonotype: One junction end does not reproduce the germline sequence, and a read error may be involved. The V call is TRBV5-1, the J call TRBJ2-1; D is possibly TRBD1 (5 bases). CDR1 and CDR2 (germline): SGHRS, YFSETQ. The CDR3 runs to 13 residues. The CDR3 DNA sequence: TGCGCCAGCAGCCCACAGGTTTACAATCAGCAGTTCTTC. Translated, it gives CASSPQVYNQQFF.

This clonotype was detected only a few times. The rearrangement joins TRBV5-5 to TRBJ2-6; no definite D call. V lost 2 bases to trimming and J lost 6 bases, with 6 bases between them. Germline assignment: CDR1 SGHKS and CDR2 YYEKEE (reference sequence). The CDR3 length is 13 residues. The DNA for the CDR3 is TGTGCCAGCAGCTTCGATACGGCCAACGTCCTGACTTTC. This encodes CASSFDTANVLTF. The full variable domain, in which reference TRBV5-5 and TRBJ2-6 provide the parts outside the CDR3, is DAGVTQSPTHLIKTRGQQVTLRCSPISGHKSVSWYQQVLGQGPQFIFQYYEKEERGRGNFPDRFSARQFPNYSSELNVNALLLGDSALYLCASSFDTANVLTFGAGSRLTVL.

This clonotype was seen a few times. The chain employs TRBV5-1 and TRBJ2-1; 10 bases agree with TRBD1. The ends lost 7 bases at V and 10 bases at J; junction bases unmatched: 8. CDR3 length equals 13 residues. Germline V gene sequence: CDR1 SGHRS, CDR2 YFSETQ. The CDR3 is CASAGTGADEQFF. CDR3 bases: TGCGCCAGCGCCGGGACAGGGGCTGACGAGCAGTTCTTC.

In its sample, this clonotype was seen a few times. V is TRBV5-6 and J is TRBJ2-1; 9 nucleotides agree with TRBD2. There are 15 residues in the CDR3. V lost 4 bases to trimming and J lost 4 bases; unmatched junction nucleotides: 6. The germline gives CDR1 SGHDT, CDR2 YYEEEE. Written as DNA, the CDR3 is TGTGCCAGCAGCCCGGTAAGCGGGAGGTACAATGAGCAGTTCTTC. This translates into CASSPVSGRYNEQFF.